The 12 T cell receptor beta chains given below trace back to one sample, sequenced in a study of human T cells and chemical hapten exposure. Time point: patch test 2, 6 weeks after DPC sensitization. Treatment: therapeutic diphenylcyclopropenone sensitization with weekly scalp DPC. TCRdb re-called the RACE reads with MiXCR, one entry per CDR3 protein. This sample carries nearly 85,000 distinct CDR3 sequences, around 10% of them seen once, and the ten largest clones take about 1.6%. Sequencing was performed on whole blood, taken in connection with sensitization to the hapten diphenylcyclopropenone (DPC). Every receptor here comes from a man younger than 35 with alopecia areata. Some clones in this sample may be carry-over from other donors' samples.

The table lists this clonotype with a few counts. CDR3 sequence (DNA): TGTGCCAGCAGCGCTCAGCGGGGGGCCTACAATGAGCAGTTCTTC. This sequence encodes CASSAQRGAYNEQFF. This chain joins TRBV7-3 and TRBJ2-1; the match to TRBD2 covers 9 bases. The CDR3 extends over 15 amino acids. After removal of 5 bases from V and 2 bases from J, the junction contained 4 bases not matched to a gene. Looked up from germline, CDR1 is SGHTA and CDR2 is FQGTGA.

V usage is TRBV7-3 and J usage is TRBJ2-1; 7 nucleotides line up with TRBD2. The V gene end was trimmed by 5 bases and the J gene end by 5 bases; junction bases not matched to a gene: 3. Germline lookup yields CDR1 SGHTA and CDR2 FQGTGA. CDR3 length: 13 residues. The CDR3 protein is CASSRAGHNEQFF. For the CDR3, the DNA is TGTGCCAGCAGCAGAGCGGGGCACAATGAGCAGTTCTTC.

This clonotype was picked up many times. In DNA, the CDR3 is TGTGCCAGCAGCTTAAGGGAGGATACGCAGTATTTT. Residues: CASSLREDTQYF. The chain combines TRBV7-6 with TRBJ2-3; possibly TRBD2 for D (5 bases). Germline V gene sequence: CDR1 SGHVS, CDR2 FNYEAQ. The CDR3 extends over 12 amino acids. The V end lost 2 bases, the J end lost 6 bases, and 6 bases lay between the germline ends.

This clonotype has only a few counts. The V gene is TRBV5-1, the J gene TRBJ2-3, with 9 bases aligning to TRBD1. This CDR3 comprises 15 residues. After removal of 1 base from V and 1 base from J, the junction contained 1 base not matched to a gene. Germline CDR1 SGHRS, CDR2 YFSETQ. Written as DNA, the CDR3 is TGCGCCAGCAGCTTGAGGGACAGGGGCACAGATACGCAGTATTTT. Its translation: CASSLRDRGTDTQYF. The whole variable domain, remainder taken from reference TRBV5-1 and TRBJ2-3, is KAGVTQTPRYLIKTRGQQVTLSCSPISGHRSVSWYQQTPGQGLQFLFEYFSETQRNKGNFPGRFSGRQFSNSRSEMNVSTLELGDSALYLCASSLRDRGTDTQYFGPGTRLTVL.

Many counts were recorded for this clonotype. The chain employs TRBV7-9 and TRBJ1-2, with a weak D call TRBD1 (5 bases). The CDR3 consists of 13 residues. The ends were cut back, 6 bases at V and 4 bases at J, with 12 bases in the middle. Germline V gene data show CDR1 as SEHNR and CDR2 as FQNEAQ (reference sequence). The CDR3 DNA reads TGTGCCAGCAGGGCCAGGGTGGGCTATGGCTACACCTTC. The encoded protein is CASRARVGYGYTF.

The chain has TRBV29-1 and TRBJ1-5; D remains ambiguous. Germline CDR1 SQVTM, CDR2 ANQGSEA. V lost 4 bases, J lost 2 bases, and 15 bases lay in between. This CDR3 region has 15 residues. The DNA for the CDR3 is TGCAGCGTTGGACTTGAACTAAATGGCAATCAGCCCCAGCATTTT. As protein: CSVGLELNGNQPQHF.

This clonotype was seen at least ten times. The junction differs from germline at one of its ends, possibly a read error. The chain couples TRBV11-2 to TRBJ2-1, with TRBD2 matching 10 bases. Germline V CDR1 and CDR2: SGHAT, FQNNGV. The CDR3 has 12 residues. This CDR3 reads CASSLAGGEQFF. In DNA form, the CDR3 reads TGTGCCAGCAGTTTAGCGGGGGGTGAGCAGTTCTTC. The complete variable domain, with remaining parts taken from reference TRBV11-2 and TRBJ2-1, reads EAGVAQSPRYKIIEKRQSVAFWCNPISGHATLYWYQQILGQGPKLLIQFQNNGVVDDSQLPKDRFSAERLKGVDSTLKIQPAKLEDSAVYLCASSLAGGEQFFGPGTRLTVL.

As concerns this clonotype: Possible read error: a much larger clone is one base away. The V and J genes are TRBV6-2 or TRBV6-3 and TRBJ2-3, with 9 bases aligning to TRBD1. CDR3 size: 14 residues. CDR1 and CDR2 (germline): MNHEY, SVGEGT. V shed 5 bases and J 4 bases; nucleotides not matched to a gene: 4. The CDR3 sequence is CASSVDRGPDTQYF. The CDR3 DNA follows: TGTGCCAGCAGTGTGGACAGGGGACCAGATACGCAGTATTTT.

This clonotype was seen repeatedly, ten times or more. V gene TRBV6-5 combines with J gene TRBJ2-3; D call uncertain. The length of the CDR3 is 15 residues. Trimming left V 5 bases short and J 4 bases short, with 16 bases between. CDR1 is MNHEY, CDR2 SVGAGI, per germline. CDR3 loop: CASSTASIQPDTQYF. The CDR3, as DNA: TGTGCCAGCAGTACGGCGTCAATTCAGCCAGATACGCAGTATTTT.

The sample holds many counts of this clonotype. J is TRBJ1-6 and V is TRBV2; no reliable D call. V was cut by 6 bases and J by 10 bases, with 16 bases left in between. There are 14 residues in the CDR3. The germline CDR1 and CDR2 sequences are SNHLY and FYNNEI. CDR3 sequence: CASRNDYIGSPLHF. The CDR3 DNA is TGTGCCAGCAGAAATGACTACATAGGGTCACCCCTCCACTTT.

This clonotype appeared a few times. This rearrangement joins TRBV4-3 to TRBJ2-7, with a weak D call TRBD1 (6 bases). V was pared by 0 bases and J by 4 bases, with 16 bases between. The CDR3 consists of 16 residues. CDR1 and CDR2 from the germline V gene are LGHNA and YSLEER. The CDR3 DNA follows: TGCGCCAGCAGCCAAGACCTACCAGGGGAAGGGTACGAGCAGTACTTC. It yields the protein CASSQDLPGEGYEQYF.

In its sample, this clonotype was seen a few times. This rearrangement joins TRBV20-1 to TRBJ2-5; TRBD1 agrees at 8 bases. The germline V gene encodes CDR1 DFQATT and CDR2 SNEGSKA (reference sequence). The CDR3 contains 16 residues. V shed 6 bases, J shed 1 base, and the junction held 13 bases outside the gene matches. CDR3 loop: CSAHPWTGTLQETQYF. CDR3 DNA sequence: TGCAGTGCGCATCCTTGGACAGGGACCCTCCAAGAGACCCAGTACTTC.